This TCR beta chain was documented in a study of blood T cells in healthy people across ages. Together with a sample-barcoded 5' primer, a J-beta primer mix was included in a second PCR lasting about 7 to 12 cycles. Each CDR3 protein is one row after TCRdb ran MiXCR on the 5' RACE reads. This repertoire shows 1 million or so distinct CDR3 sequences, approximately 26% found once; its top ten account for about 0.72%. General study results and limits: A strong correlation between TCR beta diversity and naive T cell percentage was seen.

Details on this clonotype: Its antigen remains unidentified.

Germline CDR1 is SQVTM and CDR2 is ANQGSEA. The V gene lost 7 bases and the J gene lost 5 bases, with 17 bases spanning the gap. This CDR3 is 13 amino acids long. These data also formed part of another study, on T cells of mothers and their children. This second study notes: The authors detected no persistent microchimeric T cell clones.

What was sequenced was blood. This TCR was sampled from a girl aged 2-9 years in good health. The chain is built from TRBV29-1 and TRBJ1-2, with no clear D. CDR3 nucleotides: TGCAGCGCCTCCGAGCAAGAAGTGTATGGCTACACCTTC. Encoded protein: CSASEQEVYGYTF.